This T cell receptor beta chain was identified in a study of glioma-infiltrating T cells. A remark on this clonotype: This could be a read error, since a much larger clone is one nucleotide away.

Amplification of TCR alpha and beta CDR3 regions from RNA used iRepertoire nested multiplex PCR. TCRdb re-derived calls from the multiplex PCR reads in MiXCR, one entry per CDR3 protein. The repertoire holds more than 300,000 distinct CDR3 sequences, with about two fifths as singletons. Per germline, CDR1 LGHNA and CDR2 YSLEER. The CDR3 sequence is 16 residues long. The sequence was obtained from a human donor with low-grade glioma or glioblastoma, undergoing nonglioma brain surgery, or in good health (not recorded which). The sample consisted of glioma tissue, nonneoplastic brain tissue, or PBMCs (not recorded which). V is TRBV4-3 and J is TRBJ2-5, with unresolved D. This CDR3 is CASSQDKGGAQETRYF. The CDR3 bases are TGCGCCAGCAGCCAAGATAAAGGCGGCGCCCAAGAGACCCGGTACTTC.